This T cell receptor beta chain was identified in a study of T cell repertoires in cytomegalovirus infection. Study-wide context: Well-studied HLA-B-restricted CMV epitopes were used in the study alongside recently identified HLA-C-restricted ones. From public TCR beta signatures came an indication of both CMV infection and matching HLA type.

CDR1 and CDR2 (germline): KGHSH, LQKENI. This CDR3 has 14 residues. Unmatched junction bases numbered 2, after V lost 3 bases and J lost 4 bases. As regards this clonotype: The antigen is unknown.

Study-level results: Clonotypes of TCR beta that were HLA-C-restricted and CMV-specific dominated the ex vivo response. Frequencies of public TCR beta families were cumulated, and this identified carriers of CMV plus the relevant HLA.

TCRdb reprocessed the reads with MiXCR, giving one entry per CDR3 protein. The table records hundreds of thousands of distinct CDR3 sequences, 30% to 40% of them present only once. This chain joins TRBV18 and TRBJ2-1, with 8 bases fitting TRBD2. The specimen was cultured PBMCs, collected from culture after CMV antigen stimulation. The receptor's source is a human donor in good health (CMV status not recorded). Some clones in this sample may be carry-over from other donors' samples. The DNA of the CDR3 is TGTGCCAGCTCACCGACTAGCGATTACAATGAGCAGTTCTTC. Translating gives CASSPTSDYNEQFF.